The T cell receptor (beta chain) described here comes from a study of shared clonotypes between healthy human individuals. Study-wide context: Three CD4 naive, three CD4 memory, two CD8 naive and one CD8 memory plate were used per donor.

V was clipped by 1 base and J by 0 bases, with 11 bases between them. The CDR3 sequence is 17 residues long. Germline lookup yields CDR1 SGDLS and CDR2 YYNGEE. All donors qualified as healthy HIV-negative adults and had experienced no recent acute infections or vaccinations. The data were produced by immunoSEQ multiplex PCR, yet TCRdb's version contains in-frame clones alone and is incomplete. The sample has roughly 1 million clones, 70% to 80% seen once; the top ten hold approximately 1.5%. The sample comprised memory CD4+ T cells sorted from blood. Subset indicated: CD45RA-negative fraction. The origin of this receptor is a man aged 18 to 29 in good health. V usage is TRBV9 and J usage is TRBJ2-6, with D possibly being TRBD2 (6 bases). CDR3 nucleotide sequence: TGTGCCAGCAGCGTATTGGGGGGAAGCTCTGGGGCCAACGTCCTGACTTTC. As protein: CASSVLGGSSGANVLTF.